The 23 T cell receptor beta chains below were found in one sample sequenced in a study of blood T cell repertoires in COVID-19. Profiled with immunoSEQ multiplex PCR; TCRdb holds only in-frame clones, not every one. The table includes tens of thousands of clones, roughly nine tenths detected once. Sequenced input: peripheral blood. The receptor set was obtained from a man between 45 and 60 years old with acute or convalescent COVID-19.

The V call is TRBV19, the J call TRBJ1-1, with 7 nucleotides matching TRBD1. CDR1 and CDR2 (germline): LNHDA, SQIVND (reference sequence). CDR3 length: 14 amino acids. The J segment lost 1 base and the V segment lost 6 bases, leaving 5 bases of the junction unmatched. CDR3 loop: CASSADRKNTEAFF. The CDR3 nucleotides are TGTGCCAGTAGCGCGGACAGGAAGAACACTGAAGCTTTCTTT. The full variable domain, rest sourced from reference TRBV19 and TRBJ1-1, is DGGITQSPKYLFRKEGQNVTLSCEQNLNHDAMYWYRQDPGQGLRLIYYSQIVNDFQKGDIAEGYSVSREKKESFPLTVTSAQKNPTAFYLCASSADRKNTEAFFGQGTRLTVV.

The genes are TRBV6-2 or TRBV6-3 and TRBJ1-2; D gene unclear. V dropped 2 bases and J dropped 8 bases, with 15 bases sitting between them. The germline V gene has CDR1 MNHEY and CDR2 SVGEGT. The CDR3 extends over 14 amino acids. CDR3 coding DNA: TGTGCCAGCAGTTACGGTCTAGGTACATACGGCTACACCTTC. It is translated as CASSYGLGTYGYTF.

The chain has TRBV7-6 and TRBJ1-5; D might be TRBD1 (5 bases). With 5 bases removed from V and 0 bases from J, the gap between germline ends came to 20 bases. The CDR3 has 18 residues. Germline CDR1 and CDR2: SGHVS and FNYEAQ. CDR3 nucleotides: TGTGCCAGCAGCCCGGGGGTTGGACGGACCTATAGCAATCAGCCCCAGCATTTT. Amino acids: CASSPGVGRTYSNQPQHF.

This rearrangement joins TRBV7-6 to TRBJ2-2; 13 bases align to TRBD2. V was clipped by 4 bases and J by 0 bases; unmatched bases: 5. In germline, CDR1 is SGHVS, CDR2 FNYEAQ. The CDR3 extends over 18 amino acids. CDR3 residues: CASSSWTSGGPNTGELFF. CDR3 coding DNA: TGTGCCAGCAGCTCCTGGACTAGCGGGGGCCCGAACACCGGGGAGCTGTTTTTT.

The genes are TRBV9 and TRBJ2-3; perhaps TRBD1 as D (5 bases). Looked up from germline, CDR1 is SGDLS and CDR2 is YYNGEE. Trimming removed 0 bases from V and 2 bases from J, with 10 bases in between. This CDR3 is built from 15 residues. CDR3 DNA: TGTGCCAGCAGCGTAGAGGGGTTTTACACAGATACGCAGTATTTT. This gives the protein CASSVEGFYTDTQYF.

This clone was seen more than once but under ten times. V is TRBV2 and J is TRBJ2-2; no firm D call. Germline values: CDR1 SNHLY, CDR2 FYNNEI. The CDR3 length is 15 residues. The V and J ends lost 6 bases and 0 bases respectively, with 11 bases between them. CDR3 sequence reads: CASRYKYTNTGELFF. The DNA of the CDR3 is TGTGCCAGCAGATACAAGTATACGAACACCGGGGAGCTGTTTTTT.

The chain couples TRBV27 to TRBJ1-5; D call uncertain. Germline V gene data show CDR1 as MNHEY and CDR2 as SMNVEV (reference sequence). The V gene lost 3 bases and the J gene lost 6 bases, with 9 bases spanning the gap. This CDR3 contains 13 residues. The chain's CDR3 is CASSLSGSQPQHF. CDR3 nucleotides: TGTGCCAGCAGTTTGTCGGGTTCTCAGCCCCAGCATTTT.

The chain links TRBV27 to TRBJ1-6, with 8 nucleotides matching TRBD1. The ends lost 5 bases at V and 9 bases at J; junction bases unmatched: 6. Germline V CDR1 and CDR2: MNHEY, SMNVEV (reference sequence). This CDR3 is 14 amino acids long. Here the CDR3 DNA reads TGTGCCAGCAGTGTAGACAGGGGTTTTTCACCCCTCCACTTT. Its protein product is CASSVDRGFSPLHF.

This clone appeared a single time. The chain employs TRBV19 and TRBJ1-1; a possible D gene is TRBD1 (5 bases). The CDR3 has 15 residues. Trimming cost V 7 bases and J 1 base, with 16 bases left between them. Germline lookup yields CDR1 LNHDA and CDR2 SQIVND (reference sequence). CDR3 in DNA: TGTGCCAGTACCCCCCGTAGGCAGGGGAACACTGAAGCTTTCTTT. As protein: CASTPRRQGNTEAFF.

The chain has TRBV7-2 and TRBJ2-3, with 8 bases lining up with TRBD2. V trimming: 5 bases; J trimming: 6 bases; junction bases outside the gene matches: 7. Germline CDR1 reads SGHTA; CDR2 reads FQGNSA. CDR3 length: 14 amino acids. Here the CDR3 DNA reads TGTGCCAGCAGCGAAGCGGGGGCCTCGGATACGCAGTATTTT. It translates to CASSEAGASDTQYF.

The chain links TRBV7-8 to TRBJ2-1; TRBD2 matches 12 bases. Trimming cost V 1 base and J 3 bases; bases outside gene matches: 7. This CDR3 is built from 18 residues. Germline V gene lookup returns CDR1 SGHVS and CDR2 FQNEAQ. CDR3 region: CASSLVTSGSEGYNEQFF. CDR3 in DNA: TGTGCCAGCAGCTTAGTGACTAGCGGGAGTGAGGGCTACAATGAGCAGTTCTTC.

The rearrangement joins TRBV18 to TRBJ1-5, with D possibly being TRBD1 (5 bases). Deletions cut 5 bases from V and 13 bases from J, with 12 bases between. This CDR3 has 11 amino acids. The V gene's germline CDR1 is KGHSH and CDR2 LQKENI. In DNA, the CDR3 is TGTGCCAGCTCAACGGGACTTAAACAGCATTTT. Translated: CASSTGLKQHF.

The J gene is TRBJ2-7, the V gene TRBV9; 7 bases map to TRBD1. J lost 0 bases, V lost 3 bases, and 6 bases had no gene match. Germline V CDR1 and CDR2: SGDLS, YYNGEE. The CDR3 extends over 15 amino acids. CDR3 protein: CASSGTGANSYEQYF. The CDR3 DNA sequence: TGTGCCAGCAGCGGTACAGGGGCCAACTCCTACGAGCAGTACTTC. Complete variable domain (other parts from reference TRBV9 and TRBJ2-7): DSGVTQTPKHLITATGQRVTLRCSPRSGDLSVYWYQQSLDQGLQFLIQYYNGEERAKGNILERFSAQQFPDLHSELNLSSLELGDSALYFCASSGTGANSYEQYFGPGTRLTVT.

The chain employs TRBV3-1 (or the pseudogene TRBV3-2) and TRBJ2-1; the D gene is possibly TRBD1 (6 bases). Germline CDR1 and CDR2: LGHDT and YNNKEL (reference sequence). Trimming left V 5 bases short and J 10 bases short, with 9 bases between. This CDR3 has 11 amino acids. CDR3 nucleotide sequence: TGTGCCAGCAGCTACGGGACAGAGCAGTTCTTC. Translating gives CASSYGTEQFF.

This clone occurred once. The chain recombines TRBV27 with TRBJ2-7; D not certain. CDR1 and CDR2 from the germline V gene are MNHEY and SMNVEV (reference sequence). V was cut by 8 bases and J by 5 bases, with 10 bases left in between. The CDR3 is made up of 11 amino acids. The CDR3 reads CASSNRNEQYF. For the CDR3, the DNA is TGTGCCAGCTCTAATAGAAACGAGCAGTACTTC.

V is TRBV5-1 and J is TRBJ2-4; D call uncertain. The V gene lost 4 bases and the J gene lost 0 bases, with 14 bases spanning the gap. This CDR3 is built from 16 residues. Germline CDR1 and CDR2: SGHRS and YFSETQ. The CDR3, as DNA: TGCGCCAGCAGCCTAGAAGGAAGGCTAGCCAAAAACATTCAGTACTTC. Amino acids: CASSLEGRLAKNIQYF.

The gene calls are TRBV21-1 and TRBJ1-5; TRBD1, as called in the table, went unchecked against the DNA. TRBV21-1 is deemed a pseudogene. This CDR3 region has 17 residues. The DNA of the CDR3 is TGTGCCAGCAGCAAGGGGGCAGGGCCTTTGGGCAATCAGCCCCAGCATTTT. Translation: CASSKGAGPLGNQPQHF.

The chain uses TRBV10-3 and TRBJ2-7; 11 nucleotides align to TRBD2. This CDR3 has 15 residues. J was trimmed by 5 bases and V by 3 bases; bases with no gene match: 6. Germline assignment: CDR1 ENHRY and CDR2 SYGVKD. DNA for the CDR3: TGTGCCATCAGTGACTCTAGCGGGGGGCCCCACGAGCAGTACGTC. Translation: CAISDSSGGPHEQYV.

The gene calls are TRBV5-6 and TRBJ1-2; a possible D gene is TRBD1 (6 bases). Germline V gene lookup returns CDR1 SGHDT and CDR2 YYEEEE. Between the trimmed V and J ends, which lost 3 bases and 8 bases, there was a span of 23 bases. This CDR3 comprises 16 residues. CDR3 loop: CASSSPYSDSGRGYTF. CDR3 in DNA: TGTGCCAGCAGCTCACCATATTCGGACAGTGGAAGGGGCTACACCTTC.

The chain is built from TRBV28 and TRBJ2-5; the match to TRBD1 covers 11 bases. Trimming removed 5 bases from V and 1 base from J; junction bases left unmatched: 6. Germline V gene sequence: CDR1 MDHEN, CDR2 SYDVKM. This CDR3 has 16 residues. The CDR3 DNA is TGTGCCAGCAGTCCAAAGGACAGGGGGCTCCAAGAGACCCAGTACTTC. Amino acids: CASSPKDRGLQETQYF.

V and J are TRBV7-6 and TRBJ1-4; no clear D. Germline CDR1 SGHVS, CDR2 FNYEAQ. The CDR3 is made up of 18 amino acids. V lost 0 bases and J 6 bases, leaving 20 bases between the germline ends. CDR3 sequence: CASSLAGRTSTVDEKLFF. The DNA for the CDR3 is TGTGCCAGCAGCTTAGCAGGGAGGACGTCGACGGTGGATGAAAAACTGTTTTTT.

V gene TRBV4-1 combines with J gene TRBJ2-3; tentatively, D is TRBD2 (7 bases). The CDR3 totals 16 residues. Per the germline V gene, CDR1 is MGHRA and CDR2 is YSYEKL. Trimming removed 2 bases from V and 1 base from J, with 13 bases in between. Here the CDR3 reads CASSQRQAGGTDTQYF. The CDR3, as DNA: TGCGCCAGCAGCCAAAGACAGGCGGGGGGCACAGATACGCAGTATTTT.

This sequence joins TRBV18 and TRBJ2-7; 7 positions match TRBD1. The V segment lost 4 bases and the J segment 3 bases; nucleotides outside the gene matches: 6. The CDR3 sequence is 14 residues long. CDR1 KGHSH and CDR2 LQKENI come from the germline V gene. As DNA, the CDR3 is TGTGCCAGCTCACTTCCGGGACAGCACTACGAGCAGTACTTC. Translation gives CASSLPGQHYEQYF.